These 3 T cell receptor beta chains were sequenced from one sample in a study of T cells in Graves' hyperthyroidism and ophthalmopathy. Amplified TCR beta CDR3 regions came from RNA transcripts. Primed by the HTBI set, a first-round RT-PCR was run on the TCR CDR3. MiXCR, run by TCRdb on the multiplex PCR reads, gives a single entry per CDR3 protein. The sample carries nearly 600,000 distinct CDR3 sequences, over 12% recorded once. The sample consisted of blood. Every receptor here comes from a young woman with Graves' ophthalmopathy.

This clonotype was recorded many times. This sequence joins TRBV6-1 and TRBJ1-1, with D unclear. The CDR3 spans 13 residues. CDR1 and CDR2 from the germline V gene are MNHNS and SASEGT. Trimming removed 2 bases at V and 8 bases at J, with 12 bases between. The CDR3 spells CASSEWVGIEAFF. CDR3 sequence (DNA): TGTGCCAGCAGTGAATGGGTAGGGATCGAAGCTTTCTTT.

The sample holds many counts of this clonotype. The chain recombines TRBV6-1 with TRBJ1-1; D gene unclear. The CDR3 length is 9 residues. Trimming left V 10 bases short and J 3 bases short, with 3 bases between. CDR1 is MNHNS, CDR2 SASEGT, per germline. CDR3 sequence reads: CAIHTEAFF. The CDR3 DNA reads as TGTGCCATACACACTGAAGCTTTCTTT.

This clonotype was counted many times. V is TRBV20-1 and J is TRBJ2-1; D perhaps matches TRBD2 (5 bases). The CDR3 contains 15 residues. V was cut by 3 bases and J by 0 bases, with 12 bases left in between. The germline CDR1 and CDR2 sequences are DFQATT and SNEGSKA (reference sequence). CDR3 nucleotides: TGCAGTGCTAGGAAGGACGGACTCTCCTACAATGAGCAGTTCTTC. Residues: CSARKDGLSYNEQFF.